This entry concerns a single TCR beta chain. Its specificity is unknown. The data belong to a study of cytomegalovirus exposure and HLA in healthy donors. In the PCR, 60 Vbeta and 13 Jbeta primers were used. The method was immunoSEQ multiplex PCR; TCRdb's version includes in-frame clones alone and lacks a portion of them. This sample has 85,000 to 95,000 clones, with approximately 63% found just once. Trimming took off 0 bases at V and 2 bases at J, with 5 bases between the two ends. The CDR3 has 13 residues. Germline V gene data show CDR1 as SGHNT and CDR2 as YYREEE (reference sequence). Study-level results: It was reported that TCR beta sequences correctly inferred the HLA-A and HLA-B alleles for most subjects.

This clonotype was obtained from a woman in her twenties or thirties in good health and CMV-seronegative. This chain uses TRBV5-4 with TRBJ1-2; D is unclear. The sample consisted of PBMCs. Here the CDR3 DNA reads TGTGCCAGCAGCTTGGCCGGGAACTATGGCTACACCTTC. Its protein product is CASSLAGNYGYTF.